The 28 T cell receptor beta chains below were found in one sample sequenced in a study of vaccination and CD4 T cells after COVID-19. These receptors are not linked to any known antigen. Described treatment: approximately 9-day PBMC culture with coronavirus spike peptide pools or control peptides (ViraFEST assay). The study sequenced cultured CD4+ T cell DNA using the Oncomine TCR Beta short-read assay. TCRdb reprocessed the PCR reads via MiXCR and lists one record per CDR3 protein. The data show more than 7,500 distinct CDR3 sequences, roughly 50% seen once. The sequenced sample was CD4+ T cells from blood, cultured in vitro. All receptors derive from a human donor who had recovered from COVID-19.

This rearrangement joins TRBV14 to TRBJ2-3, with D perhaps matching TRBD1 (5 bases). Germline-derived CDR1 and CDR2 are SGHDN and FVKESK. V was trimmed by 0 bases and J by 0 bases, leaving 13 bases between them. The CDR3 contains 17 residues. The CDR3 protein is CASSQDLVGPSTDTQYF. In DNA, the CDR3 is TGTGCCAGCAGCCAAGATCTGGTGGGGCCCAGCACAGATACGCAGTATTTT. Together with reference TRBV14 and TRBJ2-3, the CDR3 gives the full variable domain: EAGVTQFPSHSVIEKGQTVTLRCDPISGHDNLYWYRRVMGKEIKFLLHFVKESKQDESGMPNNRFLAERTGGTYSTLKVQPAELEDSGVYFCASSQDLVGPSTDTQYFGPGTRLTVL.

This clonotype occurred a few times. The genes are TRBV21-1 and TRBJ2-7; the D call of TRBD2 is as the table states it, not checked on the DNA. TRBV21-1 is termed a pseudogene. This CDR3 contains 15 residues. In DNA, the CDR3 is TGTGCCAGCAGCCTCCGGGGACTAGCGGAGTACGAGCAGTACTTC. This codes for CASSLRGLAEYEQYF.

This clonotype was seen more than once but under ten times. This chain connects TRBV2 to TRBJ1-5, with 7 nucleotides matching TRBD1. Germline loops: CDR1 SNHLY, CDR2 FYNNEI. With 6 bases clipped from V and 4 bases from J, the junction kept 9 bases outside the gene matches. This CDR3 comprises 15 residues. CDR3 nucleotide sequence: TGTGCCAGCAGCCGAACAGGGGTGCCAAATCAGCCCCAGCATTTT. As protein: CASSRTGVPNQPQHF.

This clonotype was recorded a few times. Here the CDR3 reads CASSIGARANTGELFF. The CDR3 nucleotides read TGTGCCAGTAGTATAGGGGCCAGGGCGAACACCGGGGAGCTGTTTTTT. V is TRBV19 and J is TRBJ2-2, with a weak D call TRBD1 (5 bases). V was clipped by 1 base and J by 0 bases, with 9 bases between them. The CDR3 is made up of 16 amino acids. Germline CDR1 reads LNHDA; CDR2 reads SQIVND (reference sequence).

The chain links TRBV20-1 to TRBJ1-2; D call uncertain. V was shortened by 0 bases and J by 4 bases, with 12 bases between the two germline ends. Germline assignment: CDR1 DFQATT and CDR2 SNEGSKA (reference sequence). CDR3 length equals 14 residues. CDR3 sequence reads: CSARDHGGSYGYTF. CDR3 nucleotide sequence: TGCAGTGCTAGAGATCATGGTGGGAGCTATGGCTACACCTTC.

The gene calls are TRBV2 and TRBJ1-5; D is unclear. Germline values: CDR1 SNHLY, CDR2 FYNNEI. There are 12 residues in the CDR3. The V end was cut by 2 bases, the J end by 7 bases, with 6 bases between. The CDR3 loop reads CASSEREQPQHF. In nucleotides, the CDR3 is TGTGCCAGCAGTGAAAGGGAACAGCCCCAGCATTTT.

This chain joins TRBV7-3 and TRBJ2-2; TRBD1 agrees at 8 bases. Per the germline V gene, CDR1 is SGHTA and CDR2 is FQGTGA. The CDR3 loop spans 13 amino acids. J was trimmed by 7 bases and V by 5 bases; bases with no gene match: 3. DNA for the CDR3: TGTGCCAGCAGCAACAGGGGGTTCGGGGAGCTGTTTTTT. This codes for CASSNRGFGELFF.

The chain employs TRBV28 and TRBJ1-5; D remains ambiguous. CDR3 length: 13 residues. Germline CDR1 reads MDHEN; CDR2 reads SYDVKM. V dropped 5 bases and J dropped 2 bases, with 7 bases sitting between them. CDR3 protein: CASSPVGNQPQHF. Written as DNA, the CDR3 is TGTGCCAGCAGTCCGGTTGGCAATCAGCCCCAGCATTTT.

The chain employs TRBV7-2 and TRBJ2-5; D may match TRBD1 or TRBD2 (5 bases each). Germline V gene data show CDR1 as SGHTA and CDR2 as FQGNSA. The CDR3 length is 12 residues. V lost 4 bases and J 4 bases, leaving 7 bases between the germline ends. The CDR3 protein is CASSYGTETQYF. Here the CDR3 DNA reads TGTGCCAGCAGCTATGGGACAGAGACCCAGTACTTC.

The chain recombines TRBV5-4 with TRBJ1-1; D possibly corresponds to TRBD1 (6 bases). The germline gives CDR1 SGHNT, CDR2 YYREEE (reference sequence). The CDR3 totals 17 residues. Trimming removed 4 bases at V and 1 base at J, with 20 bases between. DNA of the CDR3: TGTGCCAGCAGCACCATGACAGGTGGGAGCTGGAACACTGAAGCTTTCTTT. Its translation: CASSTMTGGSWNTEAFF.

This chain joins TRBV6-4 and TRBJ2-3; 11 positions match TRBD1. V lost 4 bases to trimming and J lost 3 bases; unmatched junction nucleotides: 3. Per the germline V gene, CDR1 is MRHNA and CDR2 is SNTAGT. The CDR3 contains 15 residues. The CDR3 spells CASSADRGLTDTQYF. CDR3 DNA sequence: TGTGCCAGCAGTGCGGACAGGGGGCTGACAGATACGCAGTATTTT.

This clonotype was found a few times. The J gene is TRBJ1-2, the V gene TRBV20-1; 11 bases map to TRBD1. V gave up 6 bases and J gave up 4 bases; unmatched junction bases: 7. This CDR3 comprises 14 residues. Looked up from germline, CDR1 is DFQATT and CDR2 is SNEGSKA (reference sequence). CDR3 nucleotide sequence: TGCAGTGCCGACGGGACAGGGGGTTCCTATGGCTACACCTTC. It yields the protein CSADGTGGSYGYTF.

The chain recombines TRBV2 with TRBJ1-1; D is unresolved. The germline CDR1 and CDR2 sequences are SNHLY and FYNNEI. V was shortened by 2 bases and J by 1 base, with 11 bases between the two germline ends. The CDR3 consists of 15 residues. CDR3 coding DNA: TGTGCCAGCAGTGAATCCAGGCGGACGAACACTGAAGCTTTCTTT. Its protein product is CASSESRRTNTEAFF.

The chain combines TRBV5-4 with TRBJ1-1; D uncertain. This CDR3 is 13 amino acids long. Germline CDR1 SGHNT, CDR2 YYREEE (reference sequence). V lost 3 bases to trimming and J lost 0 bases, with 6 bases between them. The chain's CDR3 is CASSSRLNTEAFF. CDR3 nucleotide sequence: TGTGCCAGCAGCTCCAGATTGAACACTGAAGCTTTCTTT.

CDR3 loop: CATSDGGAYEQFF. In DNA form, the CDR3 reads TGTGCCACCAGTGACGGGGGGGCTTATGAGCAGTTCTTC. J is TRBJ2-1 and V is TRBV24-1; 8 bases are shared with TRBD2. There are 13 residues in the CDR3. The germline V gene has CDR1 KGHDR and CDR2 SFDVKD. The trim removed 4 bases at V and 8 bases at J, leaving 3 bases unmatched.

The CDR3 sequence is CASSVRTGSMNTEAFF. The DNA of the CDR3 is TGTGCCAGCAGCGTAAGGACAGGAAGCATGAACACTGAAGCTTTCTTT. The V gene is TRBV6-2 or TRBV6-3, the J gene TRBJ1-1; 7 bases map to TRBD1. The CDR3 contains 16 residues. Germline V gives CDR1 MNHEY, CDR2 SVGEGT. With V trimmed by 6 bases and J by 0 bases, 10 bases remained unmatched.

CDR3 nucleotides: TGCAGTGCTAAGGGTTTTCAGGGACAAGCCTACGAGCAGTACTTC. Its translation is CSAKGFQGQAYEQYF. The chain recombines TRBV20-1 with TRBJ2-7; D may be TRBD1 (6 bases). Germline V CDR1 and CDR2: DFQATT, SNEGSKA (reference sequence). The CDR3 length is 15 residues. The V gene lost 4 bases and the J gene lost 2 bases, with 18 bases spanning the gap.

The chain has TRBV27 and TRBJ2-7; 10 nucleotides align to TRBD1. Germline CDR1 MNHEY, CDR2 SMNVEV (reference sequence). The junction had 15 bases not matched to a gene; V was cut back by 4 bases and J by 6 bases. The CDR3 runs to 17 residues. The chain's CDR3 is CASSSGQGFPRVGEQYF. CDR3 bases: TGTGCCAGCAGTTCGGGACAGGGGTTTCCACGGGTTGGCGAGCAGTACTTC.

This clonotype appeared a few times. V gene TRBV6-1 combines with J gene TRBJ1-1, with 8 bases matching TRBD1. Germline V gene lookup returns CDR1 MNHNS and CDR2 SASEGT. J gave up 5 bases and V 6 bases, and 5 bases lay outside the gene matches. The CDR3 totals 13 residues. CDR3 DNA: TGTGCCAGCAGCGAGCGACAGGGGACTGAAGCTTTCTTT. It translates to CASSERQGTEAFF.

This chain joins TRBV12-3 or TRBV12-4 and TRBJ2-7, with 8 positions matching TRBD2. The CDR3 runs 15 residues. Losses at the gene ends were 2 bases for V and 3 bases for J; bases not matched to a gene: 6. The CDR3 loop is CASSLSGLVGYEQYF. The DNA for the CDR3 is TGTGCCAGCAGTTTATCGGGACTAGTTGGCTACGAGCAGTACTTC.

This clonotype is medium-sized by share. This chain uses TRBV11-3 with TRBJ2-1; possibly TRBD2 for D (6 bases). The V end lost 5 bases, the J end lost 7 bases, and 9 bases lay between the germline ends. Germline V gene lookup returns CDR1 SGHNT and CDR2 YENEEA. This CDR3 has 12 amino acids. The CDR3 bases are TGTGCCAGCAGCCGACGGGGGAATGAGCAGTTCTTC. Protein sequence: CASSRRGNEQFF.

For the CDR3, the DNA is TGTGCCACCAGCAGAGATTTGGAGGCAGATACGCAGTATTTT. It is translated as CATSRDLEADTQYF. The chain combines TRBV15 with TRBJ2-3; possible D gene TRBD2, 5 bases. The V and J ends lost 0 bases and 4 bases respectively, with 8 bases between them. Germline values: CDR1 LNHNV, CDR2 YYDKDF (reference sequence). The CDR3 is 14 amino acids.

This chain connects TRBV6-5 to TRBJ2-2; the D gene is possibly TRBD2 (5 bases). This CDR3 contains 14 residues. The germline V and J ends were trimmed by 6 bases and 2 bases, with 10 bases remaining between them. Germline CDR1 is MNHEY and CDR2 is SVGAGI. The CDR3 protein is CASRLLDNTGELFF. The CDR3 nucleotides are TGTGCCAGCAGATTACTAGACAACACCGGGGAGCTGTTTTTT.

The J gene is TRBJ1-2, the V gene TRBV7-8, with a possible D match to TRBD1 (6 bases). The CDR3 loop spans 17 amino acids. Germline-derived CDR1 and CDR2 are SGHVS and FQNEAQ. With 1 base removed from V and 8 bases from J, the gap between germline ends came to 23 bases. The CDR3 here is CASSLDMGATLMGGYTF. Written as DNA, the CDR3 is TGTGCCAGCAGCTTAGATATGGGGGCCACTCTGATGGGGGGCTACACCTTC. The complete variable domain, with remaining parts taken from reference TRBV7-8 and TRBJ1-2, reads GAGVSQSPRYKVAKRGQDVALRCDPISGHVSLFWYQQALGQGPEFLTYFQNEAQLDKSGLPSDRFFAERPEGSVSTLKIQRTQQEDSAVYLCASSLDMGATLMGGYTFGSGTRLTVV.

This chain connects TRBV6-2 or TRBV6-3 to TRBJ2-7; TRBD1 matches at 7 bases. This CDR3 has 14 residues. Per germline, CDR1 MNHEY and CDR2 SVGEGT. V lost 3 bases to trimming and J lost 5 bases; unmatched junction nucleotides: 7. As DNA, the CDR3 is TGTGCCAGCAGTTATGTCGGACAGGCACACGAGCAGTACTTC. Protein product: CASSYVGQAHEQYF.

V usage is TRBV12-5 and J usage is TRBJ2-7; TRBD1 aligns across 7 bases. CDR1 is LGHNT, CDR2 FRNRAP, per germline. The junction had 13 bases not matched to a gene; V was cut back by 6 bases and J by 2 bases. CDR3 length: 16 amino acids. DNA of the CDR3: TGTGCTAGTGGCGCCACCCGAGGGGGCCCAACCTACGAGCAGTACTTC. It encodes CASGATRGGPTYEQYF.

The chain carries TRBV20-1 and TRBJ2-2, with 10 nucleotides matching TRBD2. Germline V lookup: CDR1 DFQATT, CDR2 SNEGSKA (reference sequence). V lost 1 base, J lost 6 bases, and 5 bases stayed unmatched. This CDR3 is built from 15 residues. The CDR3 nucleotides are TGCAGTGCTAGAGTAGGCCTAGCGGGAGCCGGGGAGCTGTTTTTT. Amino acids: CSARVGLAGAGELFF.

The chain has TRBV6-4 and TRBJ1-5; D is undetermined. Germline V gene lookup returns CDR1 MRHNA and CDR2 SNTAGT. Trimming shortened V by 3 bases and J by 3 bases, and 12 bases separated the two germline ends. The CDR3 runs to 15 residues. CDR3 nucleotides: TGTGCCAGCAGTGAACCACGCTGGATCAATCAGCCCCAGCATTTT. Amino acids: CASSEPRWINQPQHF.